One sample yielded the 18 T cell receptor beta chains listed below, sequenced in a study of T cells in tuberculosis. Clones were sequenced by immunoSEQ multiplex PCR, and TCRdb holds only the in-frame ones, with some missing. Among 25,000 to 35,000 clones listed, nearly 97% were seen once. The material sequenced was PBMCs. These receptors came from a donor aged 10 to 29 with latent tuberculosis or without tuberculosis infection.

The V gene is TRBV5-1, the J gene TRBJ1-1; 9 bases are shared with TRBD1. Germline assignment: CDR1 SGHRS and CDR2 YFSETQ. There are 16 residues in the CDR3. J was trimmed by 1 base and V by 4 bases; bases with no gene match: 8. DNA of the CDR3: TGCGCCAGCAGCCAGGGACAGGGAGGATCGAACACTGAAGCTTTCTTT. This translates into CASSQGQGGSNTEAFF.

CDR3 loop: CASSQDRSGGTDTQYF. The CDR3 bases are TGTGCCAGCAGCCAAGATAGAAGCGGGGGCACAGATACGCAGTATTTT. The chain couples TRBV4-2 to TRBJ2-3; the match to TRBD2 covers 7 bases. The V and J ends lost 0 bases and 1 base, in that order; junction bases with no gene match: 4. CDR3 length: 16 amino acids. Germline CDR1 is LGHNA and CDR2 is YNFKEQ.

J is TRBJ2-7 and V is TRBV6-5; 9 bases agree with TRBD2. V lost 6 bases, J lost 0 bases, and 6 bases stayed unmatched. The CDR3 sequence is 15 residues long. Per germline, CDR1 MNHEY and CDR2 SVGAGI. The chain's CDR3 is CASRGSGRLSYEQYF. The CDR3 nucleotides are TGTGCCAGCAGGGGCAGCGGGAGGCTCTCCTACGAGCAGTACTTC.

A single count supports this clone. The chain carries TRBV29-1 and TRBJ2-2; TRBD1 is a possible D gene (5 bases). The V gene's germline CDR1 is SQVTM and CDR2 ANQGSEA. This CDR3 spans 12 amino acids. Trimming stripped 7 bases from V and 5 bases from J, with 11 bases between. The CDR3 spells CSANAGTGELFF. Written as DNA, the CDR3 is TGCAGCGCTAATGCAGGGACCGGGGAGCTGTTTTTT.

The chain is built from TRBV27 and TRBJ2-7, with D hard to call. The length of the CDR3 is 17 residues. Germline V CDR1 and CDR2: MNHEY, SMNVEV (reference sequence). V was shortened by 5 bases and J by 0 bases, with 20 bases between the two germline ends. The CDR3 sequence is CASSIYYRVSSSYEQYF. The CDR3 DNA reads as TGTGCCAGCAGTATCTACTACCGAGTCTCGAGCTCCTACGAGCAGTACTTC.

The chain employs TRBV4-3 and TRBJ1-2; the D gene is possibly TRBD1 (5 bases). V was trimmed by 0 bases and J by 2 bases, leaving 10 bases between them. The CDR3 length is 15 residues. Per germline, CDR1 LGHNA and CDR2 YSLEER. The CDR3 reads CASSQEFAGNYGYTF. The CDR3 DNA reads as TGCGCCAGCAGCCAAGAGTTCGCAGGGAACTATGGCTACACCTTC.

V is TRBV2 and J is TRBJ2-3, with 10 bases lining up with TRBD2. Per the germline V gene, CDR1 is SNHLY and CDR2 is FYNNEI. The V segment lost 8 bases and the J segment 0 bases; nucleotides outside the gene matches: 5. This CDR3 is built from 15 residues. The CDR3 region is CASRSGGTSTDTQYF. CDR3 DNA sequence: TGTGCCAGCCGTAGCGGGGGGACTAGCACAGATACGCAGTATTTT.

This chain joins TRBV7-8 and TRBJ2-7; TRBD1 agrees at 8 bases. Germline lookup yields CDR1 SGHVS and CDR2 FQNEAQ. V lost 5 bases, J lost 3 bases, and 3 bases stayed unmatched. This CDR3 is 13 amino acids long. The CDR3 loop is CASSGQGLYEQYF. In DNA, the CDR3 is TGTGCCAGCAGCGGACAGGGTCTCTACGAGCAGTACTTC.

The chain's CDR3 is CASSEISAGPQHF. The CDR3 DNA follows: TGTGCCAGCAGCGAAATCAGCGCGGGGCCCCAGCATTTT. The rearrangement joins TRBV7-2 to TRBJ1-5; D ambiguous. CDR1 and CDR2 (germline): SGHTA, FQGNSA. This CDR3 has 13 residues. V lost 5 bases and J 9 bases, leaving 14 bases between the germline ends.

The V call is TRBV18, the J call TRBJ2-7; 7 bases align to TRBD1. Per the germline V gene, CDR1 is KGHSH and CDR2 is LQKENI. Losses at the gene ends were 1 base for V and 7 bases for J; bases not matched to a gene: 13. This CDR3 has 16 amino acids. CDR3 nucleotides: TGTGCCAGCTCACCACGAAGGCGACAGGGTTCGGATGAGCAGTACTTC. Amino acid sequence: CASSPRRRQGSDEQYF.

The genes are TRBV6-6 and TRBJ2-7, with D hard to call. The CDR3 runs 14 residues. Per germline, CDR1 MNHNY and CDR2 SVGAGI (reference sequence). The V end was cut by 0 bases, the J end by 3 bases, with 9 bases between. CDR3 sequence reads: CASSYSTRNYEQYF. CDR3 bases: TGTGCCAGCAGTTACTCGACACGGAACTACGAGCAGTACTTC.

This chain uses TRBV13 with TRBJ2-1, with D unresolved. The germline V and J ends were trimmed by 2 bases and 2 bases, with 13 bases remaining between them. Germline V gene data show CDR1 as PRHDT and CDR2 as FYEKMQ (reference sequence). The CDR3 covers 16 residues. For the CDR3, the DNA is TGTGCCAGCAGCTTACCTAGTCGGTGGCCCTACAATGAGCAGTTCTTC. Amino acid sequence: CASSLPSRWPYNEQFF.

The chain joins TRBV2 to TRBJ2-7; D is possibly TRBD2 (7 bases). This CDR3 spans 16 amino acids. Germline CDR1 and CDR2: SNHLY and FYNNEI. V was trimmed by 11 bases and J by 0 bases, leaving 23 bases between them. CDR3 sequence: CAVLVRGAESSYEQYF. CDR3 bases: TGTGCCGTACTAGTTCGGGGGGCAGAGTCCTCCTACGAGCAGTACTTC.

V and J are TRBV7-8 and TRBJ2-7, with 9 bases fitting TRBD2. The CDR3 covers 14 residues. V trimming: 5 bases; J trimming: 12 bases; junction bases outside the gene matches: 14. Germline CDR1 SGHVS, CDR2 FQNEAQ. CDR3 in DNA: TGTGCCAGCAGCCCCGGGACTAGCAGCCCCAAGGGGTACTTC. Protein: CASSPGTSSPKGYF.

This chain links TRBV4-1 with TRBJ1-3; D remains ambiguous. Trimming removed 3 bases at V and 0 bases at J, with 15 bases between. This CDR3 has 17 amino acids. The germline CDR1 and CDR2 sequences are MGHRA and YSYEKL. The CDR3 sequence: CASSHPANRFSGNTIYF. The DNA of the CDR3 is TGCGCCAGCAGCCATCCTGCTAACAGATTCTCTGGAAACACCATATATTTT.

V usage is TRBV7-2 and J usage is TRBJ2-3, with 7 positions matching TRBD2. The germline gives CDR1 SGHTA, CDR2 FQGNSA. This CDR3 spans 16 amino acids. Trimming took 0 bases from V and 0 from J; bases not matched to a gene: 3. The CDR3 protein is CASSLALAVSTDTQYF. The DNA of the CDR3 is TGTGCCAGCAGCTTAGCCCTAGCGGTAAGCACAGATACGCAGTATTTT.

The CDR3 loop reads CATSREGGYYLSDEQFF. Written as DNA, the CDR3 is TGTGCCACCAGCAGAGAAGGAGGATACTACCTCTCGGATGAGCAGTTCTTC. The chain joins TRBV15 to TRBJ2-1; a weak D match, TRBD2 (5 bases). Germline CDR1 LNHNV, CDR2 YYDKDF (reference sequence). The CDR3 contains 17 residues. V lost 0 bases and J 8 bases, leaving 20 bases between the germline ends.

This chain connects TRBV7-9 to TRBJ1-2, with D perhaps matching TRBD1 (6 bases). Deletions cut 3 bases from V and 3 bases from J, with 11 bases between. CDR1 is SEHNR and CDR2 is FQNEAQ in the germline V gene (reference sequence). This CDR3 has 14 amino acids. As DNA, the CDR3 is TGTGCCAGCAGCTTCCCAGGGGTTTACTATGGCTACACCTTC. It translates to CASSFPGVYYGYTF.